The clone carrying this TCR beta chain has a count of ten or more. The antigen is unknown. TCRdb reanalysed the multiplex PCR reads using MiXCR and keeps one entry per CDR3 protein. The profile shows 290,000 or so distinct CDR3 sequences, roughly 31% of them singletons. These data are taken from a study of breast tumors, draining lymph nodes, adjacent tissues. Germline V gene sequence: CDR1 LGHNA, CDR2 YSLEER. The length of the CDR3 is 14 residues. V dropped 1 base and J dropped 0 bases, with 1 base sitting between them. Axillary draining lymph nodes of breast cancer patients supplied the node samples. Study-level findings and limits: The lymph node origin of tumor T cells was framed as consistent with a hypothesis, not demonstrated. Findings are consistent with lymph node origin and intratumoral expansion of most tumor T cells. Tumor and nontumor repertoires were significantly more similar in luminal-like than in basal-like breast cancer.

The TCR sequence derives from a female donor with breast cancer. Some clones in this sample may be carry-over from other donors' samples. This sequence joins TRBV4-3 and TRBJ1-6, with D hard to call. Sequencing was carried out using axillary lymph node tissue. CDR3 sequence reads: CASSQASYNSPLHF. CDR3 nucleotide sequence: TGCGCCAGCAGCCAAGCCTCCTATAATTCACCCCTCCACTTT.